The 30 T cell receptor beta chains listed next were all sequenced from one sample in a study of spatial heterogeneity in lung cancer. Study-level points and caveats: Counts of expanded alpha and beta TCRs within tumors tracked the tumor nonsynonymous mutation count.

Antigen specificity for these receptors is unknown. Time point: sample taken at primary tumor resection. MiXCR, run by TCRdb on the 5' RACE reads, gives a single entry per CDR3 protein. In the table there are 9,400 or so distinct CDR3 sequences, 8% to 9.5% of which are singletons. The sequenced sample was lung tumor tissue, obtained at surgery. These receptors all stem from a female donor with early-stage non-small cell lung cancer.

This clonotype came up many times. V gene TRBV19 combines with J gene TRBJ1-5; D may be TRBD1 (6 bases). Germline V gene data show CDR1 as LNHDA and CDR2 as SQIVND (reference sequence). Trimming cost V 6 bases and J 1 base, with 13 bases left between them. CDR3 length: 15 amino acids. The DNA for the CDR3 is TGTGCCAGTAGGATGACAGGTTGGAGCAATCAGCCCCAGCATTTT. This sequence encodes CASRMTGWSNQPQHF.

This chain uses TRBV6-2 or TRBV6-3 with TRBJ1-1; 7 positions match TRBD1. This CDR3 is 14 amino acids long. Trimming at V came to 2 bases and at J to 4 bases, leaving 4 bases not matched to a gene. CDR1 and CDR2 from the germline V gene are MNHEY and SVGEGT. The CDR3 loop reads CASSYAGTVTEAFF. The CDR3 DNA reads as TGTGCCAGCAGTTACGCCGGGACAGTCACTGAAGCTTTCTTT.

V and J are TRBV5-1 and TRBJ1-1, with 7 bases fitting TRBD1. Germline CDR1 is SGHRS and CDR2 is YFSETQ. Losses at the gene ends were 4 bases for V and 3 bases for J; bases not matched to a gene: 15. This CDR3 contains 17 residues. The CDR3, as DNA: TGCGCCAGCAGCAAAACAGGGGAGAACGGCAAGGACACTGAAGCTTTCTTT. Its protein product is CASSKTGENGKDTEAFF. Looking up the rest from reference TRBV5-1 and TRBJ1-1 gives the full variable domain: KAGVTQTPRYLIKTRGQQVTLSCSPISGHRSVSWYQQTPGQGLQFLFEYFSETQRNKGNFPGRFSGRQFSNSRSEMNVSTLELGDSALYLCASSKTGENGKDTEAFFGQGTRLTVV.

The gene calls are TRBV29-1 and TRBJ2-5; D assignment may be TRBD1 or TRBD2 (6 bases each). Trimming removed 7 bases from V and 7 bases from J, with 16 bases in between. CDR3 length equals 12 residues. Germline CDR1 and CDR2: SQVTM and ANQGSEA. The CDR3 protein is CSAVQGGGTQYF. The CDR3 DNA is TGCAGCGCCGTACAGGGAGGAGGGACCCAGTACTTC.

By share, this clonotype ranks as medium-sized. The chain uses TRBV5-1 and TRBJ1-1, with D perhaps matching TRBD1 (5 bases). This CDR3 is 15 amino acids long. Germline lookup yields CDR1 SGHRS and CDR2 YFSETQ. Trimming removed 1 base from V and 3 bases from J, with 13 bases in between. DNA of the CDR3: TGCGCCAGCAGCTTGAATCAGGGAAGTCACACTGAAGCTTTCTTT. Translating gives CASSLNQGSHTEAFF.

Sample share makes this clonotype medium-sized (0.01 to 0.1%). V and J are TRBV7-6 and TRBJ2-7, with a weak D call TRBD2 (6 bases). The germline V and J ends were trimmed by 6 bases and 3 bases, with 15 bases remaining between them. This CDR3 region has 14 residues. Germline V gene sequence: CDR1 SGHVS, CDR2 FNYEAQ. In DNA, the CDR3 is TGTGCCAGCAGTCCCCGGGGCGGGAACTACGAGCAGTACTTC. Translating it yields CASSPRGGNYEQYF.

This chain connects TRBV9 to TRBJ2-7, with D maybe TRBD1 (6 bases). V lost 0 bases and J lost 5, with 15 bases in between. Germline assignment: CDR1 SGDLS and CDR2 YYNGEE. The CDR3 sequence is 15 residues long. The CDR3 sequence: CASSVEGTRNNEQYF. The CDR3 nucleotides are TGTGCCAGCAGCGTAGAGGGGACAAGGAACAACGAGCAGTACTTC.

In this sample, this clonotype turned up a few times. The chain joins TRBV20-1 to TRBJ2-3; D may be TRBD2 (6 bases). This CDR3 is 14 amino acids long. Trimming stripped 3 bases from V and 4 bases from J, with 14 bases between. The germline V gene has CDR1 DFQATT and CDR2 SNEGSKA (reference sequence). The DNA for the CDR3 is TGCAGTGCTAGCGACGCGCGGGGTGCAGATACGCAGTATTTT. Protein: CSASDARGADTQYF.

This clonotype showed up many times. This chain links TRBV7-2 with TRBJ2-7; TRBD1 agrees at 7 bases. Germline-derived CDR1 and CDR2 are SGHTA and FQGNSA. The CDR3 spans 16 residues. Germline trimming cut 5 bases from V and 1 base from J; bases unmatched to any gene: 11. CDR3 region: CASSLRQGRVSYEQYF. The CDR3 nucleotides are TGTGCCAGCAGCCTCCGACAGGGTAGGGTATCCTACGAGCAGTACTTC.

This clonotype is categorized as medium-sized. V usage is TRBV4-3 and J usage is TRBJ2-3, with 9 bases that match TRBD2. Germline-derived CDR1 and CDR2 are LGHNA and YSLEER. The CDR3 has 15 amino acids. With V trimmed by 4 bases and J by 7 bases, 9 bases remained unmatched. The CDR3 DNA follows: TGCGCCAGCAGCCCCGGGTTAGCGGGGGCGAATACGCAGTATTTT. Protein sequence: CASSPGLAGANTQYF.

V and J are TRBV29-1 and TRBJ2-3, with D possibly matching TRBD2 (6 bases). Trimming cost V 7 bases and J 4 bases, with 12 bases left between them. Germline-derived CDR1 and CDR2 are SQVTM and ANQGSEA. The CDR3 is 12 residues long. For the CDR3, the DNA is TGCAGCGCTGGAGGGCTGGCAGATACGCAGTATTTT. Its protein is CSAGGLADTQYF.

V gene TRBV2 combines with J gene TRBJ2-5, with D hard to call. Germline values: CDR1 SNHLY, CDR2 FYNNEI. Trimming shortened V by 9 bases and J by 3 bases, and 8 bases separated the two germline ends. The CDR3 covers 11 residues. This CDR3 is CASQYEETQYF. DNA of the CDR3: TGTGCCAGTCAGTATGAAGAGACCCAGTACTTC.

The rearrangement uses TRBV10-3 and TRBJ2-1; 12 bases are a match to TRBD1. The CDR3 totals 15 residues. The junction had 10 bases not matched to a gene; V was cut back by 10 bases and J by 6 bases. Looked up from germline, CDR1 is ENHRY and CDR2 is SYGVKD. CDR3 protein: CATSAGQGAGNEQFF. The CDR3 DNA follows: TGTGCCACGTCCGCGGGACAGGGGGCCGGCAATGAGCAGTTCTTC.

The rearrangement uses TRBV4-3 and TRBJ2-3, with D possibly TRBD1 on 7 matching bases. V was shortened by 6 bases and J by 2 bases, with 12 bases between the two germline ends. This CDR3 is built from 14 residues. Germline CDR1 reads LGHNA; CDR2 reads YSLEER. The CDR3 loop reads CASSPGGNTDTQYF. The CDR3, as DNA: TGCGCCAGCAGTCCAGGGGGGAACACAGATACGCAGTATTTT.

This clonotype has just a few counts. This chain connects TRBV20-1 to TRBJ2-3, with TRBD2 as a possible D gene (5 bases). The V gene lost 1 base and the J gene lost 3 bases, with 17 bases spanning the gap. CDR1 is DFQATT and CDR2 is SNEGSKA in the germline V gene (reference sequence). The CDR3 is 16 amino acids. The CDR3 DNA sequence: TGCAGTGCTAGAGTTTTCGTACGCCGGGAAACAGATACGCAGTATTTT. It codes for CSARVFVRRETDTQYF.

There are many counts of this clonotype. The chain joins TRBV5-5 to TRBJ2-7; D tentatively reads TRBD1 or TRBD2 (5 bases each). The CDR3 contains 16 residues. CDR1 is SGHKS, CDR2 YYEKEE, per germline (reference sequence). V shed 3 bases and J shed 0 bases, with 16 bases lying between them. The CDR3 region has the DNA TGTGCCAGCAGCTCCGGGGCGGCGGCCATCTCCTACGAGCAGTACTTC. Translated: CASSSGAAAISYEQYF. Together with reference TRBV5-5 and TRBJ2-7, the CDR3 gives the full variable domain: DAGVTQSPTHLIKTRGQQVTLRCSPISGHKSVSWYQQVLGQGPQFIFQYYEKEERGRGNFPDRFSARQFPNYSSELNVNALLLGDSALYLCASSSGAAAISYEQYFGPGTRLTVT.

This clonotype is termed medium-sized (0.01 to 0.1%). The chain recombines TRBV20-1 with TRBJ2-5, with no clear D. This CDR3 is 11 amino acids long. CDR1 and CDR2 (germline): DFQATT, SNEGSKA (reference sequence). Trimming took 7 bases from V and 5 from J, leaving 11 bases between them. CDR3 sequence (DNA): TGCAGTGATTCGTTCGGGGAGACCCAGTACTTC. As protein: CSDSFGETQYF.

The table lists this clonotype with many counts. The V call is TRBV5-6, the J call TRBJ2-2; no clear D gene. The CDR3 is 13 amino acids. Trimming stripped 2 bases from V and 5 bases from J, with 7 bases between. CDR1 is SGHDT and CDR2 is YYEEEE in the germline V gene. The CDR3 reads CASSFDKTGELFF. The CDR3 DNA reads as TGTGCCAGCAGCTTCGACAAGACCGGGGAGCTGTTTTTT.

The chain carries TRBV2 and TRBJ2-3; TRBD2 matches at 10 bases. This CDR3 has 15 amino acids. Trimming removed 7 bases from V and 4 bases from J; junction bases left unmatched: 8. Germline V gene data show CDR1 as SNHLY and CDR2 as FYNNEI. The DNA of the CDR3 is TGTGCCAGCAAAGAACGGACTAGCGGAGCAGATACGCAGTATTTT. Translation gives CASKERTSGADTQYF.

The V call is TRBV5-1, the J call TRBJ1-1; 8 positions match TRBD1. Germline CDR1 is SGHRS and CDR2 is YFSETQ. The CDR3 covers 14 residues. The V and J ends lost 0 bases and 4 bases, in that order; junction bases with no gene match: 2. Here the CDR3 DNA reads TGCGCCAGCAGCTTGGAAACAGGGGGCACTGAAGCTTTCTTT. The encoded protein is CASSLETGGTEAFF.

This clonotype was picked up many times. The rearrangement uses TRBV14 and TRBJ2-7; TRBD2 is a possible D gene (6 bases). V gave up 2 bases and J gave up 0 bases, with 14 bases separating them. CDR1 is SGHDN and CDR2 is FVKESK in the germline V gene. This CDR3 is 16 amino acids long. The CDR3 nucleotides are TGTGCCAGCAGCCAATCCCTCTGGGGACTCTCCTACGAGCAGTACTTC. This gives the protein CASSQSLWGLSYEQYF. Combining the CDR3 with reference TRBV14 and TRBJ2-7 gives the whole variable domain EAGVTQFPSHSVIEKGQTVTLRCDPISGHDNLYWYRRVMGKEIKFLLHFVKESKQDESGMPNNRFLAERTGGTYSTLKVQPAELEDSGVYFCASSQSLWGLSYEQYFGPGTRLTVT.

This clonotype came up a few times. V gene TRBV21-1 combines with J gene TRBJ2-1; whether TRBD1, the table's D call, matches the DNA was not checked. TRBV21-1 is a pseudogene. The CDR3 is 15 amino acids. CDR3 sequence (DNA): TGTGCCAGCAGCAAGGGACAGGGGGCTTACAATGAGCAGTTCTTC. Translating gives CASSKGQGAYNEQFF.

This clonotype was detected a few times. The chain combines TRBV28 with TRBJ2-5; 11 bases agree with TRBD1. Germline-derived CDR1 and CDR2 are MDHEN and SYDVKM. The CDR3 runs to 14 residues. V trimming: 3 bases; J trimming: 11 bases; junction bases outside the gene matches: 8. CDR3 protein: CASSFRTGGVAQYF. The CDR3 nucleotides read TGTGCCAGCAGTTTTCGGACAGGGGGCGTCGCTCAGTACTTC.

This clonotype appeared many times. The V and J genes are TRBV6-5 and TRBJ2-7, with 9 bases matching TRBD1. Looked up from germline, CDR1 is MNHEY and CDR2 is SVGAGI. There are 14 residues in the CDR3. Losses at the gene ends were 6 bases for V and 1 base for J; bases not matched to a gene: 4. The CDR3 loop is CASRRQGGSYEQYF. CDR3 nucleotides: TGTGCCAGCAGACGACAGGGGGGATCCTACGAGCAGTACTTC.

This clonotype was seen more than once but under ten times. The CDR3 coding sequence is TGTGCCAGCAGTCTGATCCCCAAAAAGACCGGCAATGAGCAGTTCTTC. Residues: CASSLIPKKTGNEQFF. J is TRBJ2-1 and V is TRBV28; no reliable D call. V gave up 5 bases and J gave up 6 bases, with 20 bases separating them. CDR1 is MDHEN, CDR2 SYDVKM, per germline. The CDR3 is made up of 16 amino acids.

The rearrangement links TRBV30 to TRBJ1-5; 9 positions agree with TRBD1. The CDR3 extends over 15 amino acids. Germline V gives CDR1 GTSNPN, CDR2 SVGIG (reference sequence). With 3 bases clipped from V and 6 bases from J, the junction kept 9 bases outside the gene matches. The DNA of the CDR3 is TGTGCCTGGAGCCGGGACAGGGACCGTAGTCAGCCCCAGCATTTT. The encoded protein is CAWSRDRDRSQPQHF.

This clonotype is deemed medium-sized. The chain uses TRBV2 and TRBJ2-1, with 7 bases lining up with TRBD1. Looked up from germline, CDR1 is SNHLY and CDR2 is FYNNEI. The CDR3 loop spans 14 amino acids. Trimming at V came to 7 bases and at J to 2 bases, leaving 5 bases not matched to a gene. CDR3: CASNPTGPYNEQFF. Written as DNA, the CDR3 is TGTGCCAGCAACCCGACAGGGCCCTACAATGAGCAGTTCTTC. Full variable domain (remainder filled in from reference TRBV2 and TRBJ2-1): EPEVTQTPSHQVTQMGQEVILRCVPISNHLYFYWYRQILGQKVEFLVSFYNNEISEKSEIFDDQFSVERPDGSNFTLKIRSTKLEDSAMYFCASNPTGPYNEQFFGPGTRLTVL.

By share, this clonotype ranks as medium-sized. The chain has TRBV7-2 and TRBJ2-3, with 8 bases aligning to TRBD2. This CDR3 is 16 amino acids long. The V and J ends lost 3 bases and 3 bases, in that order; junction bases with no gene match: 8. Germline V gene lookup returns CDR1 SGHTA and CDR2 FQGNSA. The CDR3 sequence: CASSFAGGSQTDTQYF. The CDR3 DNA reads TGTGCCAGCAGCTTCGCGGGGGGCTCGCAAACAGATACGCAGTATTTT.

In its sample, this clonotype was seen many times. V gene TRBV7-8 combines with J gene TRBJ2-1; no clear D gene. The germline gives CDR1 SGHVS, CDR2 FQNEAQ. This CDR3 has 13 amino acids. The germline V and J ends were trimmed by 1 base and 9 bases, with 10 bases remaining between them. The CDR3 DNA sequence: TGTGCCAGCAGCTTAGAATTAGGCACTGAGCAGTTCTTC. Residues: CASSLELGTEQFF.

The chain links TRBV5-1 to TRBJ1-1; D is perhaps TRBD1 (6 bases). Germline V lookup: CDR1 SGHRS, CDR2 YFSETQ. The V and J ends lost 3 bases and 6 bases respectively, with 15 bases between them. The CDR3 totals 14 residues. CDR3 loop: CASSYDTGMSEAFF. In DNA, the CDR3 is TGCGCCAGCAGCTACGATACAGGGATGTCTGAAGCTTTCTTT.